This T cell receptor (beta chain) is from a study of control samples from healthy donors and cancer patients. Points on this clone: The sample has other DNA sequences that encode this CDR3 too.

This table comes from immunoSEQ multiplex PCR, and its TCRdb copy is limited to in-frame clones, with some not included. The top ten clones hold less than 15% of a sample with fewer than 300,000 clones, around 80% of them seen once. Germline CDR1 LNHDA, CDR2 SQIVND (reference sequence). This CDR3 is 15 amino acids long. V was pared by 2 bases and J by 0 bases, with 10 bases between. Sequencing input: PBMCs. The sequence was collected from a woman aged 55-75 years with lung cancer. The chain joins TRBV19 to TRBJ1-1; TRBD1 is a possible D gene (6 bases). The CDR3 bases are TGTGCCAGTAGTATAAGCGGACAGTTGAACACTGAAGCTTTCTTT. Its protein is CASSISGQLNTEAFF.